This T cell receptor (beta chain) was identified in a study of T-cell reconstitution after alpha-beta-depleted transplantation in children. The library targeted TCRbeta and was prepared with unique molecular identifiers. One entry per CDR3 protein results from TCRdb running MiXCR on the PCR reads. The data contain about 500,000 distinct CDR3 sequences, approximately 32% of them seen just once; the ten biggest clones take up around 2.4%. Germline CDR1 is MNHEY and CDR2 is SVGAGI. CDR3 length: 14 residues. The ends were cut back, 2 bases at V and 5 bases at J, with 12 bases in the middle. This sample comprised PBMCs from the stem cell graft donor, obtained from the stem cell graft. The genes are TRBV6-5 and TRBJ2-5; D gene unclear. The receptor was isolated from a human donor who donated a stem cell graft to a child with aplastic anemia. CDR3: CASSYAGSLETQYF. The CDR3 bases are TGTGCCAGCAGTTACGCCGGGTCGCTTGAGACCCAGTACTTC.